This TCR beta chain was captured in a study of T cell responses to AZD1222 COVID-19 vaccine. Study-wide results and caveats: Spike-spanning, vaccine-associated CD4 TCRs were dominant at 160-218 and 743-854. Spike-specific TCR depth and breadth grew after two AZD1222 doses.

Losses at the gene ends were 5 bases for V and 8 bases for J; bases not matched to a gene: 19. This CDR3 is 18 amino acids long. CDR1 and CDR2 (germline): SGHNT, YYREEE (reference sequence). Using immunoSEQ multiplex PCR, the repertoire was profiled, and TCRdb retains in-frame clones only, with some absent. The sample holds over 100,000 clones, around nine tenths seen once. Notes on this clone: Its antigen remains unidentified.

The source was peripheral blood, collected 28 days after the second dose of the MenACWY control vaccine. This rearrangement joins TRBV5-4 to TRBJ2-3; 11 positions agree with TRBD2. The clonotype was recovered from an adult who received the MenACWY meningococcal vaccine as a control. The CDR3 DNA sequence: TGTGCCAGCAGTCCGCAAAGGGCTAGCGGGGGGCCTGGGAGTACGCAGTATTTT. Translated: CASSPQRASGGPGSTQYF.